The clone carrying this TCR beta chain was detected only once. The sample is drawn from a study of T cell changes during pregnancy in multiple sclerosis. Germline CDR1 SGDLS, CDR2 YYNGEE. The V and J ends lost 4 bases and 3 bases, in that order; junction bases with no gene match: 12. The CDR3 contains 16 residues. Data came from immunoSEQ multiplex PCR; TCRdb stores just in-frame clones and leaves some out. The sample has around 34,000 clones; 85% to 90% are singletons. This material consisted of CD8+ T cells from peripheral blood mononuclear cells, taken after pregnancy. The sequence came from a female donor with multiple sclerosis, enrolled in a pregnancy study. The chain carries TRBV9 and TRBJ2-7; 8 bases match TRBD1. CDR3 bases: TGTGCCAGCAGCCGGCAGGGGGCGGCTGATCTCTACGAGCAGTACTTC. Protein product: CASSRQGAADLYEQYF.